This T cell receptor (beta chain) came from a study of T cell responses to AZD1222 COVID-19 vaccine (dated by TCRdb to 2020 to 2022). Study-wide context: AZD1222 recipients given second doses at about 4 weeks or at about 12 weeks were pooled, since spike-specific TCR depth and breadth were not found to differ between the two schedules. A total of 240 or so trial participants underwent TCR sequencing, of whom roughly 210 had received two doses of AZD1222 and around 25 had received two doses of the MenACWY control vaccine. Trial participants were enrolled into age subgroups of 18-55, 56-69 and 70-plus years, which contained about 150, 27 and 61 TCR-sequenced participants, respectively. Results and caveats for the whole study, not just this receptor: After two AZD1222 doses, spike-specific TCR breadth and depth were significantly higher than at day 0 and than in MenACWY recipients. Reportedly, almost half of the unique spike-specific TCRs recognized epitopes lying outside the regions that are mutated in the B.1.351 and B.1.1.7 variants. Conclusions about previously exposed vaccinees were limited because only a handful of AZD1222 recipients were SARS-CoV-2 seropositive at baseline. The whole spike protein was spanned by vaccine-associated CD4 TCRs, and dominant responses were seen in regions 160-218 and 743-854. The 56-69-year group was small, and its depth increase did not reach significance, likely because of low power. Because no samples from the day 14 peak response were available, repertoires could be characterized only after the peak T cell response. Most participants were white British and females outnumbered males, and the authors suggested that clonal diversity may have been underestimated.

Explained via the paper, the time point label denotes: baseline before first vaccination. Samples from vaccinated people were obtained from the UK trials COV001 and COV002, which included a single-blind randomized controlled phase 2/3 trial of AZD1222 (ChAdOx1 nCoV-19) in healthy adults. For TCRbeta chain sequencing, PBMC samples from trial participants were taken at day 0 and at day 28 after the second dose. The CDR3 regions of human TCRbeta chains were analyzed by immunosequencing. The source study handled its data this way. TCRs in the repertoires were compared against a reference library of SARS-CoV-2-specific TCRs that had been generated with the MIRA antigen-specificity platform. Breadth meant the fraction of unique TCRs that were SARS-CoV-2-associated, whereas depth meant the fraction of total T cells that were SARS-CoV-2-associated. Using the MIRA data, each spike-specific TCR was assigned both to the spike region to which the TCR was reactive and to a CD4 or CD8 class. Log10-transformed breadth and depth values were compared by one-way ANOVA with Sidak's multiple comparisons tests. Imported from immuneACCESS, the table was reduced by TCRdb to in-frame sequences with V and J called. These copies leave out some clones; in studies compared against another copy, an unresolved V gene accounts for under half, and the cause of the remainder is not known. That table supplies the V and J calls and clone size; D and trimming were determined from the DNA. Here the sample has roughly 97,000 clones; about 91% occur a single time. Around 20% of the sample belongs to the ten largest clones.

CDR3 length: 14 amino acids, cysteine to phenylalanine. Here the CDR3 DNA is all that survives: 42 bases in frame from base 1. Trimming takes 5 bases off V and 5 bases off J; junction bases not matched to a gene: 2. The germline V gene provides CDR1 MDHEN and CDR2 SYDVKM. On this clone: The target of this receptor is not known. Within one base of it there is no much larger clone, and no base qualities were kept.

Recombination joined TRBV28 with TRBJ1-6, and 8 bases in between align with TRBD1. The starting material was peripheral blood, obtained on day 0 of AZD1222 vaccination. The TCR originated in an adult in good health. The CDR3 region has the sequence CASSLGQDNSPLHF. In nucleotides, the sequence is TGTGCCAGCAGTCTGGGACAGGATAATTCACCCCTCCACTTT.